The 12 T cell receptor beta chains below come from one sample, sequenced in a study of CD8+ T cells in alopecia areata. Extracted from the samples, RNA was reverse transcribed into cDNA to serve as the sequencing template. Generated by immunoSEQ multiplex PCR, the TCRdb table keeps only in-frame clones and is missing some. Seen here are more than 100,000 clones, around 56% observed once, and the top ten hold 0.46%. Treatment specified: oral pan-JAK inhibitor, 5-10 mg twice daily. Sequences were derived from CD4+ T cells sorted from blood, sampled at week 4, from a patient treated with tofacitinib. The receptors shown here come from a human donor with alopecia areata.

This clone was picked up a small number of times. The chain links TRBV4-2 to TRBJ2-5; the match to TRBD1 covers 11 bases. The length of the CDR3 is 15 residues. V dropped 4 bases and J dropped 5; count of bases not matched to a gene: 6. The germline V gene has CDR1 LGHNA and CDR2 YNFKEQ. This chain's CDR3 is CASSLGQGGFETQYF. The DNA of the CDR3 is TGTGCCAGCAGCCTGGGACAGGGGGGGTTTGAGACCCAGTACTTC.

There are a few counts of this clone. The chain recombines TRBV29-1 with TRBJ1-1; 7 positions match TRBD1. This CDR3 comprises 12 residues. Losses at the gene ends were 4 bases for V and 4 bases for J; bases not matched to a gene: 3. The germline CDR1 and CDR2 sequences are SQVTM and ANQGSEA. CDR3 residues: CSVVAGGTEAFF. The CDR3 coding sequence is TGCAGCGTTGTGGCAGGGGGCACTGAAGCTTTCTTT.

This clone was detected a few times. This sequence joins TRBV19 and TRBJ2-1, with 10 bases lining up with TRBD2. The CDR3 covers 14 residues. Germline lookup yields CDR1 LNHDA and CDR2 SQIVND (reference sequence). The V gene end was trimmed by 5 bases and the J gene end by 9 bases; junction bases not matched to a gene: 7. CDR3 in amino acids: CASSQAGGQVEQFF. In DNA, the CDR3 is TGTGCCAGTAGTCAAGCGGGGGGGCAGGTTGAGCAGTTCTTC.

V is TRBV15 and J is TRBJ2-3; 7 bases are a match to TRBD2. This CDR3 has 15 residues. V gave up 5 bases and J gave up 3 bases; unmatched junction bases: 8. In germline, CDR1 is LNHNV, CDR2 YYDKDF (reference sequence). The CDR3 loop is CATSFSGVVTDTQYF. CDR3 sequence (DNA): TGTGCCACCAGCTTCAGCGGGGTGGTAACAGATACGCAGTATTTT.

The V gene is TRBV7-2, the J gene TRBJ2-7; 8 nucleotides align to TRBD2. Germline V gene lookup returns CDR1 SGHTA and CDR2 FQGNSA. The CDR3 spans 14 residues. Trimming removed 1 base from V and 6 bases from J; junction bases left unmatched: 5. Here the CDR3 reads CASSLESSGREQYF. In DNA, the CDR3 is TGTGCCAGCAGCTTAGAGTCTAGCGGGCGCGAGCAGTACTTC. Full variable domain (rest looked up from reference TRBV7-2 and TRBJ2-7): GAGVSQSPSNKVTEKGKDVELRCDPISGHTALYWYRQSLGQGLEFLIYFQGNSAPDKSGLPSDRFSAERTGGSVSTLTIQRTQQEDSAVYLCASSLESSGREQYFGPGTRLTVT.

The CDR3 sequence: CAWTGQAASNEKLFF. CDR3 in DNA: TGTGCCTGGACCGGACAGGCCGCGAGTAATGAAAAACTGTTTTTT. This chain uses TRBV30 with TRBJ1-4, with 7 bases that match TRBD1. This CDR3 comprises 15 residues. Germline V lookup: CDR1 GTSNPN, CDR2 SVGIG (reference sequence). Unmatched junction bases numbered 9, after V lost 4 bases and J lost 4 bases. The whole variable domain, remainder taken from reference TRBV30 and TRBJ1-4, is SQTIHQWPATLVQPVGSPLSLECTVEGTSNPNLYWYRQAAGRGLQLLFYSVGIGQISSEVPQNLSASRPQDRQFILSSKKLLLSDSGFYLCAWTGQAASNEKLFFGSGTQLSVL.

The chain carries TRBV14 and TRBJ1-2, with D maybe TRBD1 (5 bases). V lost 3 bases, J lost 2 bases, and 10 bases lay in between. Per germline, CDR1 SGHDN and CDR2 FVKESK. The CDR3 loop spans 14 amino acids. The CDR3 spells CASSQGPLNYGYTF. Here the CDR3 DNA reads TGTGCCAGCAGCCAGGGACCCCTAAACTATGGCTACACCTTC.

The V and J genes are TRBV29-1 and TRBJ2-1; D tentatively reads TRBD1 or TRBD2 (7 bases each). The V gene lost 4 bases and the J gene lost 9 bases, with 16 bases spanning the gap. The CDR3 runs to 13 residues. Looked up from germline, CDR1 is SQVTM and CDR2 is ANQGSEA. In DNA form, the CDR3 reads TGCAGCGTTGCGACAGGGAGGGACCGTGAGCAGTTCTTC. The encoded protein is CSVATGRDREQFF.

This rearrangement joins TRBV4-2 to TRBJ1-1, with 7 bases lining up with TRBD1. CDR3 length: 16 residues. After removal of 0 bases from V and 4 bases from J, the junction contained 8 bases not matched to a gene. Per the germline V gene, CDR1 is LGHNA and CDR2 is YNFKEQ. The CDR3 DNA is TGTGCCAGCAGCCAAGATAGACAGGGTAGTGGCACTGAAGCTTTCTTT. Its protein product is CASSQDRQGSGTEAFF.

This rearrangement joins TRBV4-1 to TRBJ2-3; TRBD2 aligns across 10 bases. Germline values: CDR1 MGHRA, CDR2 YSYEKL. CDR3 length: 16 residues. V was pared by 4 bases and J by 3 bases, with 7 bases of the junction left unmatched. The DNA of the CDR3 is TGCGCCAGCAGCCGCACTCCGGGACTAGCGACAGATACGCAGTATTTT. This gives the protein CASSRTPGLATDTQYF.

The count of this clone is one. The chain links TRBV5-1 to TRBJ1-2, with D unclear. CDR1 SGHRS and CDR2 YFSETQ come from the germline V gene. V was shortened by 0 bases and J by 7 bases, with 7 bases between the two germline ends. The CDR3 is made up of 12 amino acids. The CDR3 spells CASSLDSTGYTF. CDR3 nucleotides: TGCGCCAGCAGCTTGGACAGCACTGGCTACACCTTC. The full variable domain, in which reference TRBV5-1 and TRBJ1-2 provide the parts outside the CDR3, is KAGVTQTPRYLIKTRGQQVTLSCSPISGHRSVSWYQQTPGQGLQFLFEYFSETQRNKGNFPGRFSGRQFSNSRSEMNVSTLELGDSALYLCASSLDSTGYTFGSGTRLTVV.

The J gene is TRBJ2-3, the V gene TRBV29-1, with a possible D match to TRBD1 (6 bases). The CDR3 is 12 residues long. Looked up from germline, CDR1 is SQVTM and CDR2 is ANQGSEA. The ends were cut back, 7 bases at V and 0 bases at J, with 8 bases in the middle. This CDR3 is CSAQGSTDTQYF. The CDR3 nucleotides read TGCAGCGCACAGGGAAGCACAGATACGCAGTATTTT.